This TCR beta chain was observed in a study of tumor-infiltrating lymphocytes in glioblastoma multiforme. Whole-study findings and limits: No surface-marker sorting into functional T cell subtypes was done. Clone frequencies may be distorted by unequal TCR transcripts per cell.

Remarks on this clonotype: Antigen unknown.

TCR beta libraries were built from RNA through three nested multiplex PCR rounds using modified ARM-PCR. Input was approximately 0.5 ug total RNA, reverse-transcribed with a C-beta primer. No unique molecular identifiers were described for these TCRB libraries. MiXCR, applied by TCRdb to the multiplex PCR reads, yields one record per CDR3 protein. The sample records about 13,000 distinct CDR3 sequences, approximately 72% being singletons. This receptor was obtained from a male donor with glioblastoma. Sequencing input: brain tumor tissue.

In DNA form, the CDR3 reads TGTGCCAGCAGGCCCAAACTAGCGGGGGCTCCCTACGAGCAGTACGTC. Translation: CASRPKLAGAPYEQYV. J is TRBJ2-7 and V is TRBV11-3; 11 bases agree with TRBD2. V lost 6 bases and J lost 2; bases outside the gene matches: 9. The CDR3 spans 16 residues. Germline V lookup: CDR1 SGHNT, CDR2 YENEEA.